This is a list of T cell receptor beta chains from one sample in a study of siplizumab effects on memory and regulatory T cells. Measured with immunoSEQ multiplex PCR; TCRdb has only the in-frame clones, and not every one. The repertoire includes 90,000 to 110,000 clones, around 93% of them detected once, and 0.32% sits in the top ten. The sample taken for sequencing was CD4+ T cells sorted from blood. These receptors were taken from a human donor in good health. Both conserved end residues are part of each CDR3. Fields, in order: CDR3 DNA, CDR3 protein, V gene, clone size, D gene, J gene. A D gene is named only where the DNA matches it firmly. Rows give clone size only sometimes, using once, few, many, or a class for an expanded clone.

CDR3nt: TGCGCCAGCAGCCAAGGTAATGGCAGGTCCTACGAGCAGTACTTC; CDR3aa: CASSQGNGRSYEQYF; v_gene: TRBV4-1; abundance: .; d_gene: .; j_gene: TRBJ2-7
CDR3nt: TGCGCCAGCAGCCAAGGCACGAGGGTTGCTAGCACAGATACGCAGTATTTT; CDR3aa: CASSQGTRVASTDTQYF; v_gene: TRBV4-1; abundance: once; d_gene: .; j_gene: TRBJ2-3
CDR3nt: TGCGCCAGCAGCCACAGGGACTGGTACTACGAGCAGTACTTC; CDR3aa: CASSHRDWYYEQYF; v_gene: TRBV4-1; abundance: .; d_gene: .; j_gene: TRBJ2-7
CDR3nt: TGTGCCAGCAGTAAGATACTAGCAACAGATACGCAGTATTTT; CDR3aa: CASSKILATDTQYF; v_gene: TRBV2; abundance: .; d_gene: .; j_gene: TRBJ2-3
CDR3nt: TGTGCCAGCAGCTCGCTAGGTTCTGGGGAGCTGTTTTTT; CDR3aa: CASSSLGSGELFF; v_gene: TRBV7-3; abundance: .; d_gene: .; j_gene: TRBJ2-2
CDR3nt: TGCGCCAGCAGCCCCTATACCGACAGGGCCAACGTGGAAGCTTTCTTT; CDR3aa: CASSPYTDRANVEAFF; v_gene: TRBV4-1; abundance: .; d_gene: TRBD1; j_gene: TRBJ1-1
CDR3nt: TGTGCCAGCCGCCGAATCGAGGGACAGGGGAGATCTCAGCCCCAGCATTTT; CDR3aa: CASRRIEGQGRSQPQHF; v_gene: TRBV19; abundance: few; d_gene: TRBD1; j_gene: TRBJ1-5
CDR3nt: TGTGCCAGCAGCCTGACGGTTGGCACAGATACGCAGTATTTT; CDR3aa: CASSLTVGTDTQYF; v_gene: TRBV27; abundance: .; d_gene: .; j_gene: TRBJ2-3
CDR3nt: TGTGCTAGCAGCTTCGCTGGAGGGGAGACCCAGTACTTC; CDR3aa: CASSFAGGETQYF; v_gene: TRBV7-7; abundance: .; d_gene: .; j_gene: TRBJ2-5
CDR3nt: TGTGCCAGCGGCACTACGCTAACAGATACGCAGTATTTT; CDR3aa: CASGTTLTDTQYF; v_gene: TRBV5-6; abundance: .; d_gene: .; j_gene: TRBJ2-3
CDR3nt: TGTGCCAGCACCCCAGAGACAGGATTCTACGAGCAGTACTTC; CDR3aa: CASTPETGFYEQYF; v_gene: TRBV7-2; abundance: .; d_gene: .; j_gene: TRBJ2-7
CDR3nt: TGTGCCAGCAGTCGTACCAGACAGGGTGGCTATGGCTACACCTTC; CDR3aa: CASSRTRQGGYGYTF; v_gene: TRBV6-5; abundance: .; d_gene: TRBD1; j_gene: TRBJ1-2
CDR3nt: TGTGCCAGCAGCTTAGTCGGGACTCCCTCCTACGAGCAGTACTTC; CDR3aa: CASSLVGTPSYEQYF; v_gene: TRBV7-8; abundance: .; d_gene: .; j_gene: TRBJ2-7
CDR3nt: TGTGCCAGCAGTGAATACAGGGTCTATGGCTACACCTTC; CDR3aa: CASSEYRVYGYTF; v_gene: TRBV2; abundance: .; d_gene: .; j_gene: TRBJ1-2
CDR3nt: TGTGCCAGCAGCCCTCACGGGGCTAACTATGGCTACACCTTC; CDR3aa: CASSPHGANYGYTF; v_gene: TRBV6-5; abundance: .; d_gene: .; j_gene: TRBJ1-2
CDR3nt: TGTGCCAGCAGTGCGGGACTCTTCATGAACACTGAAGCTTTCTTT; CDR3aa: CASSAGLFMNTEAFF; v_gene: TRBV25-1; abundance: once; d_gene: .; j_gene: TRBJ1-1
CDR3nt: TGTGCCAGCAGCTTAAGTTGGCTAGCGGGGAAAGAGACCCAGTACTTC; CDR3aa: CASSLSWLAGKETQYF; v_gene: TRBV7-2; abundance: .; d_gene: TRBD2; j_gene: TRBJ2-5
CDR3nt: TGTGCCAGCAGCCCTCACACCGGGGAGCTGTTTTTT; CDR3aa: CASSPHTGELFF; v_gene: TRBV5-4; abundance: .; d_gene: .; j_gene: TRBJ2-2
CDR3nt: TGTGCCGATAGGGAGCGGGGGGGCAAAAATGAGCAGTTCTTC; CDR3aa: CADRERGGKNEQFF; v_gene: TRBV2; abundance: .; d_gene: TRBD2; j_gene: TRBJ2-1
CDR3nt: TGTGCTAGTGGTTACCTCGAGGGGGGGCAGAATAATGAAAAACTGTTTTTT; CDR3aa: CASGYLEGGQNNEKLFF; v_gene: TRBV12-5; abundance: .; d_gene: .; j_gene: TRBJ1-4
CDR3nt: TGTGCCAGCAGTAGGCAGGGGTCCTATAATTCACCCCTCCACTTT; CDR3aa: CASSRQGSYNSPLHF; v_gene: TRBV27; abundance: .; d_gene: .; j_gene: TRBJ1-6
CDR3nt: TGTGCCAGCAGATTACAGGGGAGTAAGTCTGAAGCTTTCTTT; CDR3aa: CASRLQGSKSEAFF; v_gene: TRBV6-5; abundance: .; d_gene: TRBD1; j_gene: TRBJ1-1
CDR3nt: TGTGCCTGGGGACAGGGGGGCTATGGCTACACCTTC; CDR3aa: CAWGQGGYGYTF; v_gene: TRBV30; abundance: .; d_gene: TRBD1; j_gene: TRBJ1-2
CDR3nt: TGTGCCAGCAGCATGGGGGGTGCTAACTATGGCTACACCTTC; CDR3aa: CASSMGGANYGYTF; v_gene: TRBV27; abundance: .; d_gene: .; j_gene: TRBJ1-2
CDR3nt: TGTGCCAGCAGCTTAGTTGGGCAGTTTATTGGGTATACCAAAAACATTCAGTACTTC; CDR3aa: CASSLVGQFIGYTKNIQYF; v_gene: TRBV7-9; abundance: .; d_gene: .; j_gene: TRBJ2-4
CDR3nt: TGTGCCAGCAGGCAGGGGGCCCAAAATTCACCCCTCCACTTT; CDR3aa: CASRQGAQNSPLHF; v_gene: TRBV6-1; abundance: .; d_gene: TRBD1; j_gene: TRBJ1-6
CDR3nt: TGTGCCAGCAATAGCCAAAACACCGGGGAGCTGTTTTTT; CDR3aa: CASNSQNTGELFF; v_gene: TRBV2; abundance: .; d_gene: .; j_gene: TRBJ2-2
CDR3nt: TGTGCCAGCAGCGGAGTGAGGCGGGGGCGATTCCAAGAGACCCAGTACTTC; CDR3aa: CASSGVRRGRFQETQYF; v_gene: TRBV2; abundance: .; d_gene: .; j_gene: TRBJ2-5
CDR3nt: TGTGCCAGCAGCAAGCAGGGTAGTCTTACCTACGAGCAGTACTTC; CDR3aa: CASSKQGSLTYEQYF; v_gene: TRBV13; abundance: .; d_gene: .; j_gene: TRBJ2-7
CDR3nt: TGTGCCAGGGAGGAGGGGACAGCTAATACCCAACTGAACACCGGGGAGCTGTTTTTT; CDR3aa: CAREEGTANTQLNTGELFF; v_gene: TRBV21-1; abundance: .; d_gene: .; j_gene: TRBJ2-2
CDR3nt: TGCGCCAGCAGCCAATCGAGAGGGAGGCTTAGCTACGAGCAGTACTTC; CDR3aa: CASSQSRGRLSYEQYF; v_gene: TRBV4-1; abundance: once; d_gene: .; j_gene: TRBJ2-7
CDR3nt: TGTGCCAGCAGCTTCGGAAGGACAGGGGCGAACACTGAAGCTTTCTTT; CDR3aa: CASSFGRTGANTEAFF; v_gene: TRBV11-2; abundance: once; d_gene: TRBD1; j_gene: TRBJ1-1
CDR3nt: TGCAGTGCGGAGGGCCACACTGAAGCTTTCTTT; CDR3aa: CSAEGHTEAFF; v_gene: TRBV20-1; abundance: once; d_gene: .; j_gene: TRBJ1-1
CDR3nt: TGCGCCAGCAGCTTGGCCAAGTGGCCAGATACGCAGTATTTT; CDR3aa: CASSLAKWPDTQYF; v_gene: TRBV5-1; abundance: .; d_gene: .; j_gene: TRBJ2-3
CDR3nt: TGTGCCAGCTCCGGGGGCCCTCAGCCCCAGCATTTT; CDR3aa: CASSGGPQPQHF; v_gene: TRBV18; abundance: .; d_gene: .; j_gene: TRBJ1-5
CDR3nt: TGTGCCAGTAGTAAAACCGGTCCGACAGGGAATAATTCACCCCTCCACTTT; CDR3aa: CASSKTGPTGNNSPLHF; v_gene: TRBV19; abundance: .; d_gene: TRBD1; j_gene: TRBJ1-6
CDR3nt: TGTGCCAGCGGGGGGCCGCCTACTGAAGCTTTCTTT; CDR3aa: CASGGPPTEAFF; v_gene: TRBV6-5; abundance: .; d_gene: .; j_gene: TRBJ1-1
CDR3nt: TGTGCCAGCAGTGACAAGGGACAGGACTCCTACGAGCAGTACTTC; CDR3aa: CASSDKGQDSYEQYF; v_gene: TRBV6-4; abundance: .; d_gene: TRBD1; j_gene: TRBJ2-7
CDR3nt: TGTGCCAGCAGTGCACCGGGACAGGGGTGGAGCTCGCCAAACTATGGCTACACCTTC; CDR3aa: CASSAPGQGWSSPNYGYTF; v_gene: TRBV6-1; abundance: .; d_gene: TRBD1; j_gene: TRBJ1-2
CDR3nt: TGTGCCAGTAGTAACGGACAGGGGGATTCACCCCTCCACTTT; CDR3aa: CASSNGQGDSPLHF; v_gene: TRBV19; abundance: .; d_gene: TRBD1; j_gene: TRBJ1-6
CDR3nt: TGTGCCAGAAGCCCGCGACAGACTACGCTCACAGATACGCAGTATTTT; CDR3aa: CARSPRQTTLTDTQYF; v_gene: TRBV7-5; abundance: .; d_gene: .; j_gene: TRBJ2-3
CDR3nt: TGTGCCAGCAGCGTGGGGTCACCGGGGACCGGGGAGCTGTTTTTT; CDR3aa: CASSVGSPGTGELFF; v_gene: TRBV9; abundance: .; d_gene: .; j_gene: TRBJ2-2
CDR3nt: TGTGCCAGCAGTTTCGGGACTAGCGGTGACTCCTACAATGAGCAGTTCTTC; CDR3aa: CASSFGTSGDSYNEQFF; v_gene: TRBV28; abundance: .; d_gene: TRBD2; j_gene: TRBJ2-1
CDR3nt: TGTGCCAGCAGCTTGATTGGGAACACTGAAGCTTTCTTT; CDR3aa: CASSLIGNTEAFF; v_gene: TRBV11-2; abundance: .; d_gene: .; j_gene: TRBJ1-1
CDR3nt: TGTGCCAGCGGTCGGGCTCATCCTAACTATGGCTACACCTTC; CDR3aa: CASGRAHPNYGYTF; v_gene: TRBV2; abundance: .; d_gene: .; j_gene: TRBJ1-2
CDR3nt: TGCAGCGTTGCCCCGGGCCCCCACGAGCAGTACTTC; CDR3aa: CSVAPGPHEQYF; v_gene: TRBV29-1; abundance: .; d_gene: .; j_gene: TRBJ2-7
CDR3nt: TGTGCCAGCAGCGCAGGCACCTCGACAGATACGCAGTATTTT; CDR3aa: CASSAGTSTDTQYF; v_gene: TRBV9; abundance: .; d_gene: .; j_gene: TRBJ2-3
CDR3nt: TGTGCCAGCTCACCAGAGGGGGTTTCTGGCTACACCTTC; CDR3aa: CASSPEGVSGYTF; v_gene: TRBV18; abundance: .; d_gene: .; j_gene: TRBJ1-2
CDR3nt: TGTGCCAGCAGGGAACAGGGCGGACGGCAGCCCCAGCATTTT; CDR3aa: CASREQGGRQPQHF; v_gene: TRBV6-1; abundance: .; d_gene: .; j_gene: TRBJ1-5
CDR3nt: TGTGCCAGTAGGATCCAGGGTGTTTCTGAAGCTTTCTTT; CDR3aa: CASRIQGVSEAFF; v_gene: TRBV19; abundance: .; d_gene: .; j_gene: TRBJ1-1
CDR3nt: TGTGCCAGCAGCTTGGCCGGGACAGGGTCAGATACGCAGTATTTT; CDR3aa: CASSLAGTGSDTQYF; v_gene: TRBV7-9; abundance: .; d_gene: TRBD1; j_gene: TRBJ2-3
CDR3nt: TGTGCCAGCAGCGTCGGGACTAGCGGGCGAGGGACCTACGAGCAGTACTTC; CDR3aa: CASSVGTSGRGTYEQYF; v_gene: TRBV9; abundance: .; d_gene: TRBD2; j_gene: TRBJ2-7
CDR3nt: TGTGCCAGCAGCTTAGTCTCTTTCAGGGAGCAGTACTTC; CDR3aa: CASSLVSFREQYF; v_gene: TRBV11-2; abundance: .; d_gene: .; j_gene: TRBJ2-7
CDR3nt: TGCGCCAGCAGCTTGTCGGACTGGGTAGGAAAAGGCAATGAGCAGTTCTTC; CDR3aa: CASSLSDWVGKGNEQFF; v_gene: TRBV5-1; abundance: .; d_gene: .; j_gene: TRBJ2-1
CDR3nt: TGTGCCAGCTCACCATTCCTTGGGGGAGAAGGCTACACCTTC; CDR3aa: CASSPFLGGEGYTF; v_gene: TRBV18; abundance: .; d_gene: .; j_gene: TRBJ1-2
CDR3nt: TGTGCCTGGGGGCAGGGTGCAGTGAACACTGAAGCTTTCTTT; CDR3aa: CAWGQGAVNTEAFF; v_gene: TRBV30; abundance: few; d_gene: .; j_gene: TRBJ1-1
CDR3nt: TGTGCCAGCAGCCAAGTGACCCGGGTATCAGGAAACACCATATATTTT; CDR3aa: CASSQVTRVSGNTIYF; v_gene: TRBV14; abundance: .; d_gene: .; j_gene: TRBJ1-3